The 19 T cell receptor beta chains presented below share a single source sample, sequenced in a study of Tregs in tolerant kidney transplant recipients. Sequencing used immunoSEQ multiplex PCR; TCRdb keeps in-frame clones, though not all of them. The profile covers roughly 64,000 clones, with around 98% appearing a single time and 0.34% taken by the ten largest. The sequenced sample was Tregs from blood, obtained before the transplant. All receptors derive from a human donor who received a combined kidney and bone marrow transplant.

In its sample, this clone was seen once. V gene TRBV6-6 combines with J gene TRBJ2-7; 8 nucleotides align to TRBD1. The CDR3 totals 15 residues. The germline CDR1 and CDR2 sequences are MNHNY and SVGAGI (reference sequence). The junction had 7 bases not matched to a gene; V was cut back by 6 bases and J by 0 bases. Written as DNA, the CDR3 is TGTGCCAGCAGGACCCAGGGGGCAAGCTCCTACGAGCAGTACTTC. This sequence encodes CASRTQGASSYEQYF.

This chain joins TRBV2 and TRBJ1-1, with 8 bases matching TRBD1. The germline CDR1 and CDR2 sequences are SNHLY and FYNNEI. The J segment lost 2 bases and the V segment lost 5 bases, leaving 4 bases of the junction unmatched. The CDR3 is 14 amino acids. CDR3: CASSSGGGNTEAFF. Here the CDR3 DNA reads TGTGCCAGCAGTTCAGGGGGCGGTAACACTGAAGCTTTCTTT. The whole variable domain, remainder taken from reference TRBV2 and TRBJ1-1, is EPEVTQTPSHQVTQMGQEVILRCVPISNHLYFYWYRQILGQKVEFLVSFYNNEISEKSEIFDDQFSVERPDGSNFTLKIRSTKLEDSAMYFCASSSGGGNTEAFFGQGTRLTVV.

In this sample, this clone turned up once. The chain employs TRBV7-8 and TRBJ2-7; the match to TRBD2 covers 9 bases. The germline V gene encodes CDR1 SGHVS and CDR2 FQNEAQ. J was trimmed by 7 bases and V by 0 bases; bases with no gene match: 7. The CDR3 runs 15 residues. The CDR3 DNA sequence: TGTGCCAGCAGCTTAGCGCGGGGGGGCCTTGAGGAGCAGTACTTC. Translated, it gives CASSLARGGLEEQYF. Supplemented by reference TRBV7-8 and TRBJ2-7, the full variable domain reads GAGVSQSPRYKVAKRGQDVALRCDPISGHVSLFWYQQALGQGPEFLTYFQNEAQLDKSGLPSDRFFAERPEGSVSTLKIQRTQQEDSAVYLCASSLARGGLEEQYFGPGTRLTVT.

A single count supports this clone. The chain carries TRBV13 and TRBJ2-7; 10 bases fit TRBD2. CDR1 is PRHDT and CDR2 is FYEKMQ in the germline V gene (reference sequence). V was pared by 4 bases and J by 0 bases, with 9 bases of the junction left unmatched. This CDR3 has 17 amino acids. The CDR3 here is CASSSKPGLATSYEQYF. In DNA, the CDR3 is TGTGCCAGCAGCTCCAAACCGGGACTAGCGACCTCCTACGAGCAGTACTTC.

The chain is built from TRBV7-3 and TRBJ1-5, with D possibly matching TRBD1 (5 bases). V was trimmed by 5 bases and J by 0 bases, leaving 17 bases between them. The CDR3 is 17 amino acids. CDR1 and CDR2 (germline): SGHTA, FQGTGA. CDR3 bases: TGTGCCAGCAGCCGGGTACAGGTGGGTTATAGCAATCAGCCCCAGCATTTT. It specifies CASSRVQVGYSNQPQHF.

V and J are TRBV9 and TRBJ1-2; the D gene is possibly TRBD1 (5 bases). V lost 0 bases and J 4 bases, leaving 13 bases between the germline ends. CDR1 SGDLS and CDR2 YYNGEE come from the germline V gene. The CDR3 is 15 amino acids. CDR3 sequence (DNA): TGTGCCAGCAGCGTAGAGCCAGGGAGGACCTATGGCTACACCTTC. It encodes CASSVEPGRTYGYTF. The full variable domain, rest sourced from reference TRBV9 and TRBJ1-2, is DSGVTQTPKHLITATGQRVTLRCSPRSGDLSVYWYQQSLDQGLQFLIQYYNGEERAKGNILERFSAQQFPDLHSELNLSSLELGDSALYFCASSVEPGRTYGYTFGSGTRLTVV.

V gene TRBV11-3 combines with J gene TRBJ2-1, with a possible D match to TRBD2 (5 bases). The CDR3 covers 11 residues. Between the trimmed V and J ends, which lost 6 bases and 8 bases, there was a span of 8 bases. CDR1 SGHNT and CDR2 YENEEA come from the germline V gene. The CDR3 DNA follows: TGTGCCAGCAGGAGGGCCCATGAGCAGTTCTTC. Translated: CASRRAHEQFF.

The chain uses TRBV6-5 and TRBJ1-1; possibly TRBD1 for D (6 bases). The CDR3 length is 13 residues. V lost 5 bases, J lost 8 bases, and 15 bases lay in between. Germline V gene data show CDR1 as MNHEY and CDR2 as SVGAGI. This CDR3 is CASSRLDGTEAFF. CDR3 DNA sequence: TGTGCCAGCAGTAGACTTGATGGGACAGAAGCTTTCTTT.

V and J are TRBV28 and TRBJ1-5, with D maybe TRBD1 (6 bases). Trimming removed 1 base at V and 2 bases at J, with 12 bases between. The CDR3 sequence is 16 residues long. Germline values: CDR1 MDHEN, CDR2 SYDVKM. CDR3 residues: CASSLLGGGRNQPQHF. The DNA of the CDR3 is TGTGCCAGCAGTTTATTAGGGGGGGGGCGCAATCAGCCCCAGCATTTT.

This chain joins TRBV7-5 and TRBJ1-3; TRBD1, the table's D call, was not compared with the DNA. TRBV7-5 is assigned pseudogene status. This CDR3 comprises 16 residues. The DNA of the CDR3 is TGTGTCAGAAGCTTAGGTAGACAGGCGACTGGAAACACCATATATTTT. It yields the protein CVRSLGRQATGNTIYF.

This clone was recorded once. CDR3 loop: CASSLDHAGGHYNEQFF. The CDR3 DNA reads as TGTGCCAGCAGCTTAGATCATGCGGGAGGACATTACAATGAGCAGTTCTTC. The chain recombines TRBV11-3 with TRBJ2-1; 8 nucleotides match TRBD2. J was trimmed by 4 bases and V by 0 bases; bases with no gene match: 8. Germline-derived CDR1 and CDR2 are SGHNT and YENEEA. CDR3 length equals 17 residues.

This rearrangement joins TRBV2 to TRBJ2-5; tentatively, D is TRBD2 (6 bases). Germline CDR1 and CDR2: SNHLY and FYNNEI. The ends were cut back, 2 bases at V and 4 bases at J, with 14 bases in the middle. CDR3 length: 15 amino acids. The CDR3 protein is CASSEWRESGETQYF. The CDR3 bases are TGTGCCAGCAGTGAATGGCGGGAATCGGGAGAGACCCAGTACTTC.

The chain has TRBV30 and TRBJ1-1; tentatively, D is TRBD1 (6 bases). Trimming took off 4 bases at V and 4 bases at J, with 13 bases between the two ends. CDR3 length: 13 amino acids. Germline assignment: CDR1 GTSNPN and CDR2 SVGIG (reference sequence). The CDR3: CAWTRGTGTEAFF. In DNA form, the CDR3 reads TGTGCCTGGACTAGGGGGACGGGCACTGAAGCTTTCTTT. The full variable domain, with the rest looked up from reference TRBV30 and TRBJ1-1, is SQTIHQWPATLVQPVGSPLSLECTVEGTSNPNLYWYRQAAGRGLQLLFYSVGIGQISSEVPQNLSASRPQDRQFILSSKKLLLSDSGFYLCAWTRGTGTEAFFGQGTRLTVV.

The chain uses TRBV7-8 and TRBJ2-7, with TRBD1 matching over 9 bases. Germline-derived CDR1 and CDR2 are SGHVS and FQNEAQ. The V segment lost 5 bases and the J segment 11 bases; nucleotides outside the gene matches: 16. The CDR3 extends over 15 amino acids. DNA for the CDR3: TGTGCCAGCAGCATTAGGTCCCCGGGACAGGGTTTGGAGTACTTC. Encoded protein: CASSIRSPGQGLEYF.

This sequence joins TRBV10-3 and TRBJ2-7; unclear D gene. Trimming left V 6 bases short and J 4 bases short, with 7 bases between. Germline-derived CDR1 and CDR2 are ENHRY and SYGVKD. The CDR3 totals 11 residues. CDR3 sequence: CAIRQRYEQYF. The CDR3, as DNA: TGTGCCATCAGACAGAGATACGAGCAGTACTTC.

V is TRBV5-4 and J is TRBJ2-3; TRBD2 agrees at 8 bases. Germline V gene sequence: CDR1 SGHNT, CDR2 YYREEE (reference sequence). The CDR3 extends over 15 amino acids. J lost 5 bases, V lost 2 bases, and 7 bases had no gene match. The CDR3 loop is CASSLSGRGGDTQYF. In nucleotides, the CDR3 is TGTGCCAGCAGCTTAAGCGGGAGAGGCGGAGATACGCAGTATTTT.

The chain recombines TRBV9 with TRBJ2-1; maybe TRBD1 (5 bases). The CDR3 has 13 amino acids. Germline assignment: CDR1 SGDLS and CDR2 YYNGEE. V dropped 2 bases and J dropped 5 bases, with 8 bases sitting between them. CDR3 sequence: CASSVGHHNEQFF. CDR3 nucleotides: TGTGCCAGCAGCGTTGGACACCACAATGAGCAGTTCTTC.

V usage is TRBV29-1 and J usage is TRBJ2-7, with D possibly matching TRBD1 (5 bases). Germline loops: CDR1 SQVTM, CDR2 ANQGSEA. The CDR3 is 13 amino acids. V was trimmed by 6 bases and J by 0 bases, leaving 12 bases between them. For the CDR3, the DNA is TGCAGCGTCACAGGCCAGAGCTCCTACGAGCAGTACTTC. Its translation is CSVTGQSSYEQYF.

The V gene is TRBV7-8, the J gene TRBJ2-3; TRBD2 matches 7 bases. The germline CDR1 and CDR2 sequences are SGHVS and FQNEAQ. With V trimmed by 1 base and J by 0 bases, 7 bases remained unmatched. CDR3 size: 17 residues. The CDR3 protein is CASSLVGGGLSTDTQYF. CDR3 coding DNA: TGTGCCAGCAGCTTAGTGGGGGGGGGACTAAGCACAGATACGCAGTATTTT.